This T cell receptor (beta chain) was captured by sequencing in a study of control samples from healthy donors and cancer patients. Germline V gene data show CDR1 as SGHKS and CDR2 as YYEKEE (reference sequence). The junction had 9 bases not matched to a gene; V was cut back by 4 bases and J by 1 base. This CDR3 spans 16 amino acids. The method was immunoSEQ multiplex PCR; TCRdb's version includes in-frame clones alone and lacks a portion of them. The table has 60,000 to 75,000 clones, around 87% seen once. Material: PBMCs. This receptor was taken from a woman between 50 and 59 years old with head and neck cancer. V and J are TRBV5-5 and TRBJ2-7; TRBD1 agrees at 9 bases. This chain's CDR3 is CASSPGTGISSYEQYF. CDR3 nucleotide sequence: TGTGCCAGCAGCCCCGGGACAGGGATTTCATCCTACGAGCAGTACTTC. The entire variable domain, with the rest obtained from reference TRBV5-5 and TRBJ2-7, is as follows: DAGVTQSPTHLIKTRGQQVTLRCSPISGHKSVSWYQQVLGQGPQFIFQYYEKEERGRGNFPDRFSARQFPNYSSELNVNALLLGDSALYLCASSPGTGISSYEQYFGPGTRLTVT.